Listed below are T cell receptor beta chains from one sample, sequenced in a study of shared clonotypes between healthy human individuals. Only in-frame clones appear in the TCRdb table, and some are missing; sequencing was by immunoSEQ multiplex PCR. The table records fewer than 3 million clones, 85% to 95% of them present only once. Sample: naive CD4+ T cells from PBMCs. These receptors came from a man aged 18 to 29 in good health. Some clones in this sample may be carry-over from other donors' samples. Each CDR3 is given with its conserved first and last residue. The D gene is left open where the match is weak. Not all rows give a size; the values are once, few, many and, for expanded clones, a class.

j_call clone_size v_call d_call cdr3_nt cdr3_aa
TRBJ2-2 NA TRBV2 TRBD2 TGTGCCAGCAGGACTAGCGGGAACACCGGGGAGCTGTTTTTT CASRTSGNTGELFF
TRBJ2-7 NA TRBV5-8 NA TGTGCCAGCAGCTTGTATGACAGGAGTTACGAGCAGTACTTC CASSLYDRSYEQYF
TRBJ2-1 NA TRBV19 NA TGTGCCAGTAGTATCATCGGGAGAGGAACAAATGAGCAGTTCTTC CASSIIGRGTNEQFF
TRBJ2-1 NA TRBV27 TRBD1 TGTGCCAGCGTGAGTGGGACAGGGTTCGATGAGCAGTTCTTC CASVSGTGFDEQFF
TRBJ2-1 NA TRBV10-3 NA TGTGCCATCAGGAGTCCTAGTAACTCCTACAATGAGCAGTTCTTC CAIRSPSNSYNEQFF
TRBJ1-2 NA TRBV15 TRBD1 TGTGCCACCAGCAGCGACAGGGGGCGGCGCGGCTACACCTTC CATSSDRGRRGYTF
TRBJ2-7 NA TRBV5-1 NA TGCGCCAGCAGCTTGGATGCAGCGGCGTACGAGCAGTACTTC CASSLDAAAYEQYF
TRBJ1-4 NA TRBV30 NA TGTGCCTGGAGTGTCCGGACGCGTGAAAAACTGTTTTTT CAWSVRTREKLFF
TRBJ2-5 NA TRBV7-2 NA TGTGCCAGCAGCCTGGGCAGGGCCCAAGAGACCCAGTACTTC CASSLGRAQETQYF
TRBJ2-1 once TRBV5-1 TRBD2 TGCGCCAGCGGAGCGGGACCCTACAATGAGCAGTTCTTC CASGAGPYNEQFF
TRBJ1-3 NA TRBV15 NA TGTGCCACCAGCCCAGAGGGCCCACTGTCTGGAAACACCATATATTTT CATSPEGPLSGNTIYF
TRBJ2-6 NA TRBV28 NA TGTGCCAGCAGTTTTCAGGGTGCTGGGGCCAACGTCCTGACTTTC CASSFQGAGANVLTF
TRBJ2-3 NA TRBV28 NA TGTGCCAGCAGTTTAGGAGGGCCCGATGGGCAGTATTTT CASSLGGPDGQYF
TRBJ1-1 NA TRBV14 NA TGTGCCAGCAGCCTTAGGTTTCAGGGGGCTTTCTTT CASSLRFQGAFF
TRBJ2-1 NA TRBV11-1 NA TGTGCCAGCAGTCCGAGAAGGAATGAGCAGTTCTTC CASSPRRNEQFF
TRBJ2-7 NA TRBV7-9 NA TGTGCCAGCAGCTCGGGACCGCCGAGGTCCTACGAGCAGTACTTC CASSSGPPRSYEQYF
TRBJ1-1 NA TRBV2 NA TGTGCCAGCAACCCGGGATTGTGGACTGAAGCTTTCTTT CASNPGLWTEAFF
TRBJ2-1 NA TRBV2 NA TGTGCCAGCAGTGTGGATCACAATGAGCAGTTCTTC CASSVDHNEQFF
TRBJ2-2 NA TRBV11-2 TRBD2 TGTGCCAGCACAGTGAGACTAGCGGCGAACACCGGGGAGCTGTTTTTT CASTVRLAANTGELFF
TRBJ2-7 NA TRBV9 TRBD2 TGTGCCAGCAGTCCCGGGACTACCCTTTCCCAGGGCCACGAGCAGTACTTC CASSPGTTLSQGHEQYF